One TCR beta chain is described in this entry. Its antigen remains unknown. The data were obtained in a study of CD4 T cells in relation to SARS-CoV-2 and coronaviruses. Overall study: ViraFEST: approximately nine-day antigen culture of PBMCs, then TCR beta CDR3 sequencing. The negative reference was HIV-1 Nef peptide pool or peptide-free culture.

The repertoire was sequenced with immunoSEQ multiplex PCR; TCRdb's copy has only in-frame clones and lacks some. Found here are under 30,000 clones, 65% to 80% of them singletons; the top ten hold roughly 15%. Trimming took 4 bases from V and 5 from J, leaving 19 bases between them. The CDR3 runs 15 residues. CDR1 and CDR2 from the germline V gene are SGDLS and YYNGEE. Before the COVID-19 pandemic, during about 2010-2018, CD4+ T cells were taken from unexposed donors. After ten to eleven days of culture, CD4+ T cells were isolated. Unexposed-donor CD4+ T cells were probed with SARS-CoV-2 S/N and four cold-coronavirus spikes, cells permitting.

The specimen was CD4+ T cells from PBMCs, cultured in vitro. The source of this sequence is a human donor in good health. This sequence joins TRBV9 and TRBJ2-7; maybe TRBD2 (6 bases). DNA for the CDR3: TGTGCCAGCAGCCCCAGACTTGGCGGGACCCACGAGCAGTACTTC. Its protein is CASSPRLGGTHEQYF. Full variable domain (rest looked up from reference TRBV9 and TRBJ2-7): DSGVTQTPKHLITATGQRVTLRCSPRSGDLSVYWYQQSLDQGLQFLIQYYNGEERAKGNILERFSAQQFPDLHSELNLSSLELGDSALYFCASSPRLGGTHEQYFGPGTRLTVT.